The 2 T cell receptor beta chains reported below all come from one sample, sequenced in a study of somatic mutations in cytotoxic T cells in rheumatoid arthritis. TCRdb keeps only in-frame clones here, not all; method: immunoSEQ multiplex PCR. The table includes about 19,000 clones, around four fifths detected once. The specimen sequenced was CD8+ T cells sorted from blood. The receptors were sampled from a man aged 18 to 29 with rheumatoid arthritis.

The chain joins TRBV29-1 to TRBJ2-4; TRBD1 might be the D (6 bases). The CDR3 has 13 residues. V shed 5 bases and J shed 2 bases, with 10 bases lying between them. Germline V lookup: CDR1 SQVTM, CDR2 ANQGSEA. The CDR3 protein is CSVSTGSKNIQYF. DNA for the CDR3: TGCAGCGTTTCGACAGGCTCCAAAAACATTCAGTACTTC.

The V gene is TRBV7-8, the J gene TRBJ2-7, with 7 bases fitting TRBD1. The junction had 4 bases not matched to a gene; V was cut back by 5 bases and J by 0 bases. Per the germline V gene, CDR1 is SGHVS and CDR2 is FQNEAQ. The CDR3 has 14 residues. The CDR3 is CASSNRDSSYEQYF. In DNA, the CDR3 is TGTGCCAGCAGCAACCGGGACAGCTCCTACGAGCAGTACTTC.